These 28 T cell receptor beta chains came from one sample sequenced in a study of blood T cells in healthy people across ages. It was with a sample-barcoded 5' primer and a J-beta primer mix that a second PCR of roughly 6 to 12 cycles was run. Each CDR3 protein is one row after TCRdb ran MiXCR on the 5' RACE reads. This sample has approximately 780,000 distinct CDR3 sequences, with 20% to 30% found just once. These sequences were also reported in another study, on T cells of mothers and their children.

Sequences were obtained from blood. Source of these receptors: a boy younger than 18 in good health.

The rearrangement uses TRBV20-1 and TRBJ2-2; 7 bases match TRBD2. Looked up from germline, CDR1 is DFQATT and CDR2 is SNEGSKA (reference sequence). With V trimmed by 6 bases and J by 0 bases, 7 bases remained unmatched. The CDR3 totals 15 residues. CDR3 amino acids: CSAPVLAANTGELFF. Here the CDR3 DNA reads TGCAGTGCCCCGGTGCTAGCGGCGAACACCGGGGAGCTGTTTTTT.

The rearrangement uses TRBV6-1 and TRBJ2-2; possibly TRBD1 for D (6 bases). The CDR3 spans 15 residues. Germline V gene data show CDR1 as MNHNS and CDR2 as SASEGT. The V end was cut by 7 bases, the J end by 0 bases, with 12 bases between. The CDR3 sequence is CASTPDRANTGELFF. CDR3 bases: TGTGCCAGCACCCCGGACAGAGCGAACACCGGGGAGCTGTTTTTT.

The rearrangement joins TRBV29-1 to TRBJ2-7; 10 nucleotides match TRBD1. Germline-derived CDR1 and CDR2 are SQVTM and ANQGSEA. The V gene end was trimmed by 2 bases and the J gene end by 2 bases; junction bases not matched to a gene: 6. The CDR3 sequence is 15 residues long. CDR3 sequence reads: CSVETDRGRTYEQYF. The DNA of the CDR3 is TGCAGCGTTGAAACTGACAGGGGGCGTACCTACGAGCAGTACTTC.

This chain uses TRBV12-3 or TRBV12-4 with TRBJ2-7; 7 nucleotides align to TRBD1. The CDR3 contains 14 residues. Trimming at V came to 6 bases and at J to 3 bases, leaving 8 bases not matched to a gene. The CDR3 coding sequence is TGTGCCAGCAGCAACCGACAGGGCCTCTACGAGCAGTACTTC. It is translated as CASSNRQGLYEQYF.

With regard to this clonotype: As the CDR3 is not closed by the conserved phenylalanine or tryptophan, this likely results from a read error. This chain links TRBV5-1 with TRBJ2-5; unclear D gene. Germline V lookup: CDR1 SGHRS, CDR2 YFSETQ. The ends were cut back, 4 bases at V and 5 bases at J, with 9 bases in the middle. CDR3 length: 12 amino acids. CDR3 bases: TGCGCCAGCAGCCCCCTGGGGGAGACCCAGTACATC. Translation: CASSPLGETQYI.

In the case of this clonotype: A junction end diverges from the germline sequence, so it may reflect a read error. This chain uses TRBV30 with TRBJ1-3; D might be TRBD1 (5 bases). The germline V gene encodes CDR1 GTSNPN and CDR2 SVGIG (reference sequence). The CDR3 length is 15 residues. The CDR3 region has the DNA TGTGCCTGGAGTGTCGTCGGAGGGGCGGGAAACACCACATATTTT. It encodes CAWSVVGGAGNTTYF.

This sequence joins TRBV7-2 and TRBJ2-7; 9 nucleotides agree with TRBD2. Germline V gene sequence: CDR1 SGHTA, CDR2 FQGNSA. V gave up 6 bases and J gave up 1 base; unmatched junction bases: 10. This CDR3 comprises 16 residues. In DNA, the CDR3 is TGTGCCAGCAGTTCCTTAGCGGGGGCCCGATCCTACGAGCAGTACTTC. Protein product: CASSSLAGARSYEQYF.

The table lists this clonotype with a few counts. The V call is TRBV20-1, the J call TRBJ2-5; 10 bases match TRBD2. The J call may not be correct, given that the DNA end is closer to TRBJ2-1. The CDR3 extends over 15 amino acids. CDR1 is DFQATT, CDR2 SNEGSKA, per germline (reference sequence). DNA of the CDR3: TGCAGTGCTCTTATACCGGGACTAGCGAAGAATGAGCAGTTCTTC. This encodes CSALIPGLAKNEQFF.

This clonotype was seen only a few times. This chain links TRBV11-2 with TRBJ1-1; D is undetermined. Germline assignment: CDR1 SGHAT and CDR2 FQNNGV. The CDR3 is 15 amino acids. V lost 1 base and J lost 5, with 14 bases in between. CDR3 region: CASSLGAPSRTEAFF. CDR3 bases: TGTGCCAGCAGCTTAGGCGCCCCATCGAGGACTGAAGCTTTCTTT.

The gene calls are TRBV6-6 and TRBJ1-5, with D unclear. The V gene lost 5 bases and the J gene lost 1 base, with 9 bases spanning the gap. From germline, CDR1 is MNHNY and CDR2 SVGAGI (reference sequence). This CDR3 contains 14 residues. CDR3 amino acids: CASSNVRSNQPQHF. CDR3 nucleotides: TGTGCCAGCAGTAATGTGCGAAGCAATCAGCCCCAGCATTTT.

The genes are TRBV5-1 and TRBJ1-1, with unresolved D. Trimming left V 3 bases short and J 13 bases short, with 19 bases between. The germline CDR1 and CDR2 sequences are SGHRS and YFSETQ. This CDR3 has 13 residues. DNA of the CDR3: TGCGCCAGCAGCTCCTCACCGACCGGGGAGCATTTCTTT. It encodes CASSSSPTGEHFF.

The chain is built from TRBV6-5 and TRBJ2-7, with TRBD1 as a possible D gene (6 bases). This CDR3 has 15 residues. Germline V gene lookup returns CDR1 MNHEY and CDR2 SVGAGI. Trimming left V 2 bases short and J 6 bases short, with 17 bases between. DNA of the CDR3: TGTGCCAGCAGTTACGGAGTAGCAGGGGCAGGCGAGCAGTACTTC. Translation gives CASSYGVAGAGEQYF.

This clonotype was picked up a small number of times. The chain combines TRBV7-2 with TRBJ2-5; weak D call: TRBD1 (5 bases). The germline CDR1 and CDR2 sequences are SGHTA and FQGNSA. This CDR3 region has 15 residues. The V and J ends lost 3 bases and 5 bases respectively, with 16 bases between them. This chain's CDR3 is CASSFGAAISETQYF. In DNA form, the CDR3 reads TGTGCCAGCAGCTTTGGGGCAGCCATTTCGGAGACCCAGTACTTC. The full variable domain, in which reference TRBV7-2 and TRBJ2-5 provide the parts outside the CDR3, is GAGVSQSPSNKVTEKGKDVELRCDPISGHTALYWYRQSLGQGLEFLIYFQGNSAPDKSGLPSDRFSAERTGGSVSTLTIQRTQQEDSAVYLCASSFGAAISETQYFGPGTRLLVL.

This rearrangement joins TRBV3-1 to TRBJ1-2; D gene ambiguous. Per germline, CDR1 LGHDT and CDR2 YNNKEL (reference sequence). V was cut by 1 base and J by 3 bases, with 9 bases left in between. The CDR3 sequence is 14 residues long. DNA for the CDR3: TGTGCCAGCAGCCAAGGGCAGGTTTACTATGGCTACACCTTC. This encodes CASSQGQVYYGYTF.

This clonotype was observed a few times. The gene calls are TRBV4-1 and TRBJ1-2, with a possible D match to TRBD1 (5 bases). CDR1 is MGHRA and CDR2 is YSYEKL in the germline V gene. The CDR3 extends over 15 amino acids. Trimming shortened V by 0 bases and J by 12 bases, and 20 bases separated the two germline ends. CDR3 DNA sequence: TGCGCCAGCAGCCAAGAACAGGCTCGACCCGTGGTTAACACCTTC. This translates into CASSQEQARPVVNTF.

Here the CDR3 reads CASGPGHDFGNEQFF. CDR3 nucleotides: TGTGCCAGCGGGCCCGGACACGATTTTGGGAATGAGCAGTTCTTC. The chain employs TRBV12-3 or TRBV12-4 and TRBJ2-1, with a weak D call TRBD1 (5 bases). CDR3 size: 15 residues. With 8 bases removed from V and 7 bases from J, the gap between germline ends came to 21 bases.

This clonotype was seen a handful of times. The rearrangement joins TRBV6-6 to TRBJ1-5; TRBD1 matches 8 bases. The CDR3 runs 15 residues. V dropped 2 bases and J dropped 7; count of bases not matched to a gene: 7. Germline CDR1 and CDR2: MNHNY and SVGAGI (reference sequence). The chain's CDR3 is CASSYARGRRQPQHF. CDR3 bases: TGTGCCAGCAGTTACGCCAGGGGGCGACGGCAGCCCCAGCATTTT.

This clonotype occurred a few times. The V gene is TRBV20-1, the J gene TRBJ2-1; TRBD2 aligns across 10 bases. V was pared by 4 bases and J by 8 bases, with 8 bases of the junction left unmatched. This CDR3 is built from 14 residues. The germline V gene has CDR1 DFQATT and CDR2 SNEGSKA (reference sequence). The CDR3 sequence is CSATSGGALDEQFF. CDR3 nucleotide sequence: TGCAGTGCTACAAGCGGGGGGGCACTGGATGAGCAGTTCTTC.

The chain employs TRBV7-6 and TRBJ1-5; D ambiguous. V lost 5 bases and J 1 base, leaving 6 bases between the germline ends. The CDR3 sequence is 13 residues long. Germline V CDR1 and CDR2: SGHVS, FNYEAQ. CDR3: CASSMGSNQPQHF. The CDR3 nucleotides read TGTGCCAGCAGCATGGGAAGCAATCAGCCCCAGCATTTT.

This clonotype was picked up one time. The chain joins TRBV20-1 to TRBJ2-3, with 9 nucleotides matching TRBD2. Germline assignment: CDR1 DFQATT and CDR2 SNEGSKA (reference sequence). The length of the CDR3 is 17 residues. V shed 0 bases and J 6 bases; nucleotides not matched to a gene: 13. CDR3 in amino acids: CSARDWEPSGEIDTQYF. CDR3 nucleotides: TGCAGTGCTAGAGATTGGGAGCCTAGCGGGGAGATCGATACGCAGTATTTT.

This clonotype was counted only a few times. The J gene is TRBJ2-3, the V gene TRBV30; 13 bases line up with TRBD2. Germline assignment: CDR1 GTSNPN and CDR2 SVGIG (reference sequence). The CDR3 has 18 residues. Losses at the gene ends were 0 bases for V and 8 bases for J; bases not matched to a gene: 14. The CDR3 here is CAWSVDRTSGGASGTQYF. As DNA, the CDR3 is TGTGCCTGGAGTGTAGACCGAACTAGCGGGGGGGCCTCTGGTACGCAGTATTTT.

This clonotype was recorded a few times. The chain is built from TRBV12-3 or TRBV12-4 and TRBJ2-3; D not resolved. The V end was cut by 6 bases, the J end by 2 bases, with 15 bases between. The CDR3 totals 15 residues. CDR3 sequence reads: CASSPNPQITDTQYF. CDR3 nucleotides: TGTGCCAGCAGCCCGAACCCACAGATCACAGATACGCAGTATTTT.

This clonotype was seen only a few times. The V and J genes are TRBV10-3 and TRBJ1-2; D perhaps matches TRBD1 (5 bases). The V gene lost 7 bases and the J gene lost 7 bases, with 16 bases spanning the gap. This CDR3 spans 13 amino acids. The germline CDR1 and CDR2 sequences are ENHRY and SYGVKD. CDR3 region: CAITDSPFGGYTF. As DNA, the CDR3 is TGTGCCATCACAGACAGCCCCTTCGGTGGCTACACCTTC.

The J gene is TRBJ2-3, the V gene TRBV28; D tentatively fits TRBD1 or TRBD2 (5 bases each). There are 15 residues in the CDR3. With 6 bases removed from V and 3 bases from J, the gap between germline ends came to 16 bases. CDR1 and CDR2 (germline): MDHEN, SYDVKM. The CDR3 is CASRGTSSITDTQYF. The CDR3 DNA reads as TGTGCCAGCAGAGGGACCTCTAGCATTACAGATACGCAGTATTTT.

This clonotype was counted between two and nine times. V and J are TRBV7-9 and TRBJ1-2; D not certain. The CDR3 runs 16 residues. Per the germline V gene, CDR1 is SEHNR and CDR2 is FQNEAQ (reference sequence). Trimming took 10 bases from V and 0 from J, leaving 21 bases between them. The CDR3 DNA is TGTGCCACGGAGGGCCCCGCGCATAGATCTAACTATGGCTACACCTTC. Translation gives CATEGPAHRSNYGYTF.

The J gene is TRBJ1-2, the V gene TRBV2; D is perhaps TRBD1 (5 bases). Germline loops: CDR1 SNHLY, CDR2 FYNNEI. The germline V and J ends were trimmed by 2 bases and 4 bases, with 11 bases remaining between them. The CDR3 length is 14 residues. CDR3 amino acids: CASSELGGPYGYTF. CDR3 DNA: TGTGCCAGCAGTGAATTGGGGGGTCCCTATGGCTACACCTTC.

This chain joins TRBV2 and TRBJ2-5; 7 bases agree with TRBD1. The CDR3 is 13 residues long. The germline CDR1 and CDR2 sequences are SNHLY and FYNNEI. V lost 6 bases and J lost 4; bases outside the gene matches: 5. CDR3 protein: CASREGAGETQYF. CDR3 sequence (DNA): TGTGCCAGCAGAGAGGGGGCTGGAGAGACCCAGTACTTC.

The chain employs TRBV11-2 and TRBJ1-6; D is ambiguous. The CDR3 spans 12 residues. Trimming removed 2 bases at V and 13 bases at J, with 9 bases between. CDR1 and CDR2 (germline): SGHAT, FQNNGV. Written as DNA, the CDR3 is TGTGCCAGCAGCTTATACGGGAACCCCCTCCACTTT. Amino acid sequence: CASSLYGNPLHF.